This T cell receptor (beta chain) was captured in a study of response to subunit inactivated influenza vaccine. General observations from the study: Researchers suggested that each seasonal influenza vaccination recruits few new T cells.

As for this clonotype: Its antigen remains unidentified.

From the RT-PCR reads, TCRdb called clonotypes with MiXCR, one entry per CDR3 protein. The data show 650,000 to 850,000 distinct CDR3 sequences, over 11% seen once. Germline-derived CDR1 and CDR2 are SNHLY and FYNNEI. The V and J ends lost 2 bases and 2 bases respectively, with 12 bases between them. The CDR3 runs to 15 residues. V is TRBV2 and J is TRBJ1-2; no definite D call. Sequencing used PBMCs from blood, obtained roughly 15 days before vaccination. This clonotype originated in a man aged 50-59 years who received an inactivated influenza vaccine. The CDR3 sequence: CASSELPKSNYGYTF. CDR3 nucleotides: TGTGCCAGCAGTGAACTCCCAAAATCCAACTATGGCTACACCTTC.